This entry features one TCR beta chain sequence. Its antigen is still unknown. No base-level quality is on record; no much larger clone is a single base apart. The library was produced with the immunoSEQ multiplex PCR assay. For the multiplex PCR, a mixture combining 60 forward primers for TCR Vbeta segments and 13 reverse primers for TCR Jbeta segments was used. Amplification of the CDR3 region of rearranged TCR beta genes was performed with a multiplex PCR assay on genomic DNA. The Illumina HiSeq System was used to sequence the amplified TCR beta libraries as 87-base-pair reads. In the source study's methods: In a later analysis, approximately 74 million unique TCR beta chains were counted across the roughly 610 repertoires, and roughly 11 million of these chains were shared by at least two donors. A nearest-neighbor algorithm error-corrected the raw reads and collapsed the reads into unique sequences, merging closely related sequences to remove PCR and sequencing errors. To assign V, D and J gene segments, CDR3 sequences were aligned to IMGT reference sequences. For a sequence to be retained, a match of at least six nucleotides to both a V gene segment and a J gene segment was required. A rearrangement counted as productive if the CDR3 had no stop codons and remained in frame with V and J, and every other rearrangement counted as non-productive. CDR3 was defined according to IMGT convention as the region running from the second conserved V-encoded cysteine to the conserved J-encoded phenylalanine. The earlier analysis of some 600 of the donors excluded sequences that lacked an unambiguous match to a single V gene segment. An earlier analysis of fewer than 750 of the donors called V segments functional above 56.7% productive rearrangements and segregating when the between-donor standard deviation exceeded 5%. To diagnose cytomegalovirus status from the catalog of TCR beta chain sequences, a statistical classification framework was built. A later analysis assigned V and J genes by comparing TCR nucleotide sequences with IMGT/GENE-DB human TR gene sequences. Using the TCRdist pipeline, a later analysis assigned CDR3 sequences along with most-parsimonious VDJ recombination scenarios. In a later analysis, every TCR beta chain was defined by the combination of its CDR3 amino acid sequence and its V-gene family, and reads without a unique V-gene family were dropped. A later analysis removed several hundred highly shared, low-generation-probability nucleotide sequences to deal with suspected cross-contamination and a sequencing artifact. For each public chain, a later analysis derived a clonal expansion index from normalized ranks of inferred template counts within each repertoire. Generation probabilities in a later analysis came from a VDJ recombination model fitted to out-of-frame rearrangements, and those results were checked against IGoR. A later analysis scored TCR-TCR, TCR-HLA and TCR-CMV co-occurrence with hypergeometric tests, applying a repertoire-size bias correction to TCR pairs. False discovery rates were estimated in a later analysis by permuting HLA or CMV assignments 20 times. A later analysis grouped co-occurring TCRs with DBSCAN, adding TCRdist sequence similarity when clustering within HLA-allele-positive subsets. For co-occurrence clustering, repertoires with fewer than 30,000 or more than 120,000 public chains were excluded, along with five or six repertoires with anomalous nucleotide sharing. In TCRdb, the immuneACCESS table is reduced to in-frame sequences with V and J assigned. These tables do not hold every clone; where another copy was compared, an unresolved V gene accounts for under half, and the others remain unexplained. V and J calls and clone size are those listed in that table; D and trimming were worked out from the DNA. For this sample there are more than 95,000 clones; 76% appear just once. The biggest ten clones account for less than 2.5% of the sample.

The cohort consisted of 600 to 750 healthy bone marrow donors. At the time of sampling, every cohort member was nominally healthy, though immune exposures that went unrecorded were likely present. The donor tested CMV seronegative, placing the donor among the roughly 400 seronegative members of the cohort. Each donor provided a peripheral blood sample, and peripheral blood mononuclear cells were used for TCR beta sequencing. The Qiagen DNeasy Blood Extraction Kit was used to extract genomic DNA from the blood cell samples. The data belong to a study of cytomegalovirus exposure and HLA in healthy donors (dated by TCRdb to 2016 to 2017). Study-wide context: An earlier analysis of roughly 500 of the donors reported about 280 Gb of sequence data and 95 million to 140 million unique TCR beta sequences obtained from about 180 million T cells. Around 320 gigabases of sequencing data and roughly 90 million unique TCR sequences were included in an early release covering over 600 HLA-typed donors. Of the 350 to 450 genotyped donors, more than 75% were placed in the genetic ancestry cluster associated with self-reported Caucasian donors. The study aimed to test whether signatures of past pathogen exposure could be identified by cataloging public T cell receptors. The study profiled the T cell repertoires of hundreds of subjects by immunosequencing and related them to cytomegalovirus serostatus. In addition to the first cohort of 666 subjects, a separate validation cohort of under 150 different subjects was used. To predict cytomegalovirus infection status, the study brought together high-throughput TCR immunosequencing, statistical association of individual TCRs with disease status, and machine learning. To study patterns of TCR occurrence, a later analysis re-analyzed previously published TCR beta repertoires from 500 to 850 donors and added high-resolution HLA genotyping. In the later analysis, no new phenotypic data were used to find candidate immune exposures; instead, reliance was placed on TCR beta sequences and their occurrence across donors. An earlier analysis of approximately 580 of the donors used high-throughput TCR beta sequencing to judge whether each TCR beta V gene segment behaved as functional or pseudogenic. Alongside the repertoire data, information on donor age, sex, ethnicity and CMV serostatus was compiled. A later genetic analysis took genome-wide SNP genotypes for about three fifths of the 666 donors and used that subset as a discovery cohort. All discovery cohort repertoires had been generated on a single sequencing platform. Class I and class II HLA loci were covered by the typing at four-digit resolution. Typing coverage differed by locus: A, B, C, DRB1 and DQB1 were typed in roughly 620-630 donors, DQA1 in about 500, DPA1 in approximately 610, and DPB1 in about 450. Four or five DR-DQ haplotypes were handled as single units for association and clustering because linkage in the cohort was strong. Across 300 to 500 genotyped donors of the cohort, an average of about 200,000 unique TCR beta nucleotide sequences per donor were sequenced, and roughly 17% of those sequences were non-productive. Points the paper makes about the study in general: The presence/absence analyses assumed that sequencing depth was roughly uniform across donors, and that assumption may not be true. A cluster of highly shared sequence variants was judged likely to represent a technical artifact of the sequencing pipeline. Linkage disequilibrium might explain the correlated functional status among segregating V segments, but an unknown experimental factor could not be ruled out. It was suggested by the authors that the approach could potentially be generalized to other disease states and immunological phenotypes. Only TCR beta chains were sequenced in this cohort, and the absence of alpha or paired-chain data limited detectable features. Most CMV-associated TCR beta chains appeared to be HLA-restricted in a later analysis, and the HLA associations seemed to be driven largely by CMV exposure. The classifier was reported to diagnose cytomegalovirus status with high specificity and sensitivity in both the original cohort and the validation cohort. While some public TCRs were present in many individuals, most TCR sequences turned up only very rarely across donors. When HLA alleles, especially DR and DQ, strongly co-occurred, TCR associations were difficult to assign to individual alleles. A later analysis found that TCR association rates varied across HLA loci, with DRB1 alleles showing the most associated TCRs and HLA-C alleles the fewest. A few of the identified cytomegalovirus-associated TCR beta chains were confirmed in vitro to be specific for cytomegalovirus antigens. In an earlier analysis of some 640 of the donors, most TCR beta V segments were observed in productive rearrangements about 90% or about 30% of the time, broadly matching IMGT annotations. A later genetic analysis associated a missense DCLRE1C variant with V-gene and J-gene trimming of TCR beta chains, and an independent cohort replicated the association. Immune exposure information for the cohort was limited to CMV serostatus. Some IMGT-functional V segments, including TRBV6-2 and TRBV6-3, could not be told apart with the 87-base-pair reads, so those segments were excluded. A later analysis found that HLA-associated TCR beta chains were more clonally expanded and had lower generation probabilities than equally common non-associated chains. The study gave a list of 150 to 200 TCR beta chains associated with cytomegalovirus. Because some donors lacked HLA typing at each locus, the association tests relied only on the typed subset. Because counts were too low, some 17 rarely observed V segments, including chromosome 9 orphons, were excluded from the earlier analysis of under 650 of the donors. Compared with the approximately 670-donor mean, donors in an Asian-associated ancestry cluster had fewer N-insertions in productive TCRs, according to a later genetic analysis. A later analysis associated 15,000 to 20,000 TCR beta sequences with specific HLA alleles at a false discovery rate of 0.05. A further reported finding was that TCR beta sequences accurately predicted the HLA-A and HLA-B alleles for most subjects in the first cohort. Several of the top co-occurrence clusters appeared to be linked to parvovirus B19, influenza, CMV and Epstein-Barr virus, according to a later analysis.

The CDR3 has 14 amino acids, counting the end cysteine and phenylalanine. Only the CDR3 DNA stays, 42 bases, in frame from base 1. The germline V gene yields MDHEN for CDR1 and SYDVKM for CDR2. V gives up 1 base and J gives up 1 base, and the segment between their germline ends measures 7 bases. Sequencing input: PBMCs. The sequence derives from a man aged 50 or older in good health and CMV-seronegative. Rearrangement joined TRBV28 to TRBJ1-2; confidence is insufficient to name the D gene. The nucleotide sequence is TGTGCCAGCAGTTTATCGGGGAATAACTATGGCTACACCTTC. The translation is CASSLSGNNYGYTF.